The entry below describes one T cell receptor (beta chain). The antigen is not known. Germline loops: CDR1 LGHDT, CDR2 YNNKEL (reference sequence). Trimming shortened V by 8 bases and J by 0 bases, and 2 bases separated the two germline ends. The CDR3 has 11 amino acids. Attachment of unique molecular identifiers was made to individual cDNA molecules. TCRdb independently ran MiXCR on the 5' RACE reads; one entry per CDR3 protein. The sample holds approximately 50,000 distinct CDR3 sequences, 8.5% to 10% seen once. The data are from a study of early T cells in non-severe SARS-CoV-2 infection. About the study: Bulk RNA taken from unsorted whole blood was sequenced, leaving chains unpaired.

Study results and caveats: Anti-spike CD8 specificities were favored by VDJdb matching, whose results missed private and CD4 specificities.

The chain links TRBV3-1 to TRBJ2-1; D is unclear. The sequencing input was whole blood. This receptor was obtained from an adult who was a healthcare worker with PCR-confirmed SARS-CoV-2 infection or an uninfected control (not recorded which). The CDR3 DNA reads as TGTGCCAGCGGCTCCTACAATGAGCAGTTCTTC. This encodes CASGSYNEQFF.